A single sample gave rise to the 9 T cell receptor beta chains below, sequenced in a study of OX40 agonist ivuxolimab in advanced cancers. Clones were read by immunoSEQ multiplex PCR, and TCRdb kept only the in-frame ones, dropping some. Of tens of thousands of clones detected, 82% appear once; the ten largest clones hold about 1.8%. Sequenced material: CD4+ or CD8+ T cells sorted from blood, taken in a trial of the OX40 agonist ivuxolimab. These receptor sequences come from an adult with an advanced solid tumor such as melanoma, head and neck, liver or kidney cancer.

This chain connects TRBV14 to TRBJ2-7, with 8 bases matching TRBD1. Germline loops: CDR1 SGHDN, CDR2 FVKESK. V dropped 2 bases and J dropped 4; count of bases not matched to a gene: 4. This CDR3 comprises 14 residues. The CDR3, as DNA: TGTGCCAGCAGCCAAAGGACAGGGTGGTACGAGCAGTACTTC. Translated: CASSQRTGWYEQYF. Full variable domain (missing parts from reference TRBV14 and TRBJ2-7): EAGVTQFPSHSVIEKGQTVTLRCDPISGHDNLYWYRRVMGKEIKFLLHFVKESKQDESGMPNNRFLAERTGGTYSTLKVQPAELEDSGVYFCASSQRTGWYEQYFGPGTRLTVT.

The J gene is TRBJ2-2, the V gene TRBV11-3, with 7 bases identical to TRBD1. V lost 5 bases and J lost 6; bases outside the gene matches: 6. Germline values: CDR1 SGHNT, CDR2 YENEEA. This CDR3 is 14 amino acids long. In DNA, the CDR3 is TGTGCCAGCAGCGGGACAGCGGTTCCCGGGGAGCTGTTTTTT. This translates into CASSGTAVPGELFF.

This rearrangement joins TRBV7-8 to TRBJ2-2; tentatively, D is TRBD2 (6 bases). Germline V CDR1 and CDR2: SGHVS, FQNEAQ. V dropped 1 base and J dropped 2 bases, with 20 bases sitting between them. This CDR3 is built from 19 residues. The chain's CDR3 is CASSLVVVGQGGNTGELFF. The CDR3 coding sequence is TGTGCCAGCAGCTTAGTGGTTGTGGGGCAGGGAGGAAACACCGGGGAGCTGTTTTTT.

The gene calls are TRBV2 and TRBJ1-3; the D is unclear. The CDR3 length is 11 residues. The germline gives CDR1 SNHLY, CDR2 FYNNEI. Trimming took 7 bases from V and 4 from J, leaving 5 bases between them. The CDR3 bases are TGTGCCAGCACGGACGGAAACACCATATATTTT. This sequence encodes CASTDGNTIYF.

This clone was observed a few times. V usage is TRBV4-3 and J usage is TRBJ2-2; D is ambiguous. CDR3 length: 15 amino acids. The V and J ends lost 1 base and 0 bases respectively, with 6 bases between them. CDR1 is LGHNA and CDR2 is YSLEER in the germline V gene. The CDR3: CASSQGTTNTGELFF. CDR3 sequence (DNA): TGCGCCAGCAGCCAAGGTACCACGAACACCGGGGAGCTGTTTTTT.

The chain combines TRBV11-2 with TRBJ2-7; a possible D gene is TRBD1 (5 bases). The length of the CDR3 is 13 residues. Germline V CDR1 and CDR2: SGHAT, FQNNGV. V lost 5 bases, J lost 2 bases, and 10 bases lay in between. This CDR3 reads CASSVRTTYEQYF. DNA for the CDR3: TGTGCCAGCAGCGTAAGGACAACCTACGAGCAGTACTTC.

The chain joins TRBV5-1 to TRBJ2-2; perhaps TRBD2 as D (5 bases). Looked up from germline, CDR1 is SGHRS and CDR2 is YFSETQ. Trimming took 4 bases from V and 2 from J, leaving 21 bases between them. This CDR3 spans 18 amino acids. The CDR3, as DNA: TGCGCCAGCAGCGACAAGACCGCAGGAGGTCCTAACACCGGGGAGCTGTTTTTT. Translating gives CASSDKTAGGPNTGELFF. The variable domain in full, completed from reference TRBV5-1 and TRBJ2-2, reads KAGVTQTPRYLIKTRGQQVTLSCSPISGHRSVSWYQQTPGQGLQFLFEYFSETQRNKGNFPGRFSGRQFSNSRSEMNVSTLELGDSALYLCASSDKTAGGPNTGELFFGEGSRLTVL.

The chain couples TRBV19 to TRBJ2-1; 14 bases match TRBD2. The V segment lost 7 bases and the J segment 2 bases; nucleotides outside the gene matches: 13. The CDR3 covers 19 residues. The V gene's germline CDR1 is LNHDA and CDR2 SQIVND (reference sequence). This CDR3 is CASIGSGTSGGYTYNEQFF. CDR3 coding DNA: TGTGCCAGTATTGGATCCGGGACTAGCGGGGGCTACACCTACAATGAGCAGTTCTTC.

The chain recombines TRBV27 with TRBJ1-6, with 7 bases matching TRBD1. From germline, CDR1 is MNHEY and CDR2 SMNVEV (reference sequence). V shed 3 bases and J 2 bases; nucleotides not matched to a gene: 4. CDR3 length equals 16 residues. CDR3 DNA: TGTGCCAGCAGTTTTACAGGGGTGGCCTATAATTCACCCCTCCACTTT. Protein: CASSFTGVAYNSPLHF.